The rows below give T cell receptor beta chains drawn from one sample of a study of T-cell reconstitution after alpha-beta-depleted transplantation in children. TCRdb independently ran MiXCR on the PCR reads; one entry per CDR3 protein. The sample records approximately 200,000 distinct CDR3 sequences, roughly 6.3% being singletons. Here the sequenced sample was PBMCs, taken before TCRalphabeta/CD19-depleted stem cell transplant. These TCRs come from a girl in the first two years of life with combined immunodeficiency, due to receive a stem cell transplant. Each CDR3 is given with its conserved first and last residue. D genes are given only for firm matches. Clone size, where shown, is once, few, many, or a class for clones that have expanded.

DNA: TGTGCCAGCAGCTTAAGCCGGACAGGGGATGCGAATGAGCAGTTCTTC
CDR3: CASSLSRTGDANEQFF
D: TRBD1
J: TRBJ2-1
length: 16
V: TRBV7-6
size: many

DNA: TGTACCTGCAGTTTCCTACTAGCGGGGGGAATAAGCACAGATACGCAGTATTTT
CDR3: CTCSFLLAGGISTDTQYF
D: TRBD2
J: TRBJ2-3
length: 18
V: TRBV6-4
size: NA

DNA: TGTGCCAGCAGCTTCGGCGGGGGATACAATGAGCAGTTCTTC
CDR3: CASSFGGGYNEQFF
D: TRBD2
J: TRBJ2-1
length: 14
V: TRBV7-2
size: many

DNA: TGCGCCAGCAGCCAAACAGACAGGAGCAATCAGCCCCAGCATTTT
CDR3: CASSQTDRSNQPQHF
D: NA
J: TRBJ1-5
length: 15
V: TRBV4-3
size: many

DNA: TGCGCCAGCAGCTTCGGGGGGAGAACAGATACGCAGTATTTT
CDR3: CASSFGGRTDTQYF
D: TRBD2
J: TRBJ2-3
length: 14
V: TRBV5-1
size: many

DNA: TGTGCCAGCAGCTCAAACTTAGCGGGATACAATGAGCAGTTCTTC
CDR3: CASSSNLAGYNEQFF
D: TRBD2
J: TRBJ2-1
length: 15
V: TRBV7-6
size: many

DNA: TGTGCCAGCAGTTTATACAGGGTCACAGATACGCAGTATTTT
CDR3: CASSLYRVTDTQYF
D: NA
J: TRBJ2-3
length: 14
V: TRBV12-3/TRBV12-4
size: many

DNA: TGTGCCAGCAGTCTCACAGGGGTAGACCCTGAAGCTTTCTTT
CDR3: CASSLTGVDPEAFF
D: TRBD1
J: TRBJ1-1
length: 14
V: TRBV12-3/TRBV12-4
size: many

DNA: TGCAGCGTAAGTCCAGGGGAACGGGCCAACGTCCTGACTTTC
CDR3: CSVSPGERANVLTF
D: NA
J: TRBJ2-6
length: 14
V: TRBV29-1
size: NA

DNA: TGTGCCAGCAGTTCTCAGACACAGGGACTACAATTCTACGAGCAGTACTTC
CDR3: CASSSQTQGLQFYEQYF
D: NA
J: TRBJ2-7
length: 17
V: TRBV27
size: many

DNA: TGTGCCAGCAGCACCGCCGGGGATAGCTCCTACAATGAGCAGTTCTTC
CDR3: CASSTAGDSSYNEQFF
D: NA
J: TRBJ2-1
length: 16
V: TRBV11-2
size: many

DNA: TGTGCCAGCAGCCCTGCGGCCTACCAAGAGACCCAGTACTTC
CDR3: CASSPAAYQETQYF
D: NA
J: TRBJ2-5
length: 14
V: TRBV7-2
size: few

DNA: TGTGCCGCTTCTTCCGGGACTCCAGGGACGGACATTCAGTACTTC
CDR3: CAASSGTPGTDIQYF
D: NA
J: TRBJ2-4
length: 15
V: TRBV4-2
size: many

DNA: TGTGCCAGCAGTTTTTCAGACGGGAGCTCCTACAATGAGCAGTTCTTC
CDR3: CASSFSDGSSYNEQFF
D: NA
J: TRBJ2-1
length: 16
V: TRBV7-6
size: many

DNA: TGTGCCAGCAGCTTAGCCGGGACTAGCGGGAGATATCCGGGGAATGAGCAGTTCTTC
CDR3: CASSLAGTSGRYPGNEQFF
D: TRBD2
J: TRBJ2-1
length: 19
V: TRBV7-9
size: many

DNA: TGTGCCAGCAGCTCCCCTGGGGCAGGGAGATACGAGCAGTACTTC
CDR3: CASSSPGAGRYEQYF
D: NA
J: TRBJ2-7
length: 15
V: TRBV7-9
size: NA

DNA: TGTGCCAGCAGCAATTCATACGAGCAGTACTTC
CDR3: CASSNSYEQYF
D: NA
J: TRBJ2-7
length: 11
V: TRBV7-9
size: many

DNA: TGTGCCAGCAGTTTATCGGGGAGCAAAAGCTACACCTTC
CDR3: CASSLSGSKSYTF
D: NA
J: TRBJ1-2
length: 13
V: TRBV27
size: many

DNA: TGTGCCAGCAGTTACTCCATGGGGGCCACTGAAGCTTTCTTT
CDR3: CASSYSMGATEAFF
D: NA
J: TRBJ1-1
length: 14
V: TRBV6-5
size: NA

DNA: TGTGCCAGCAGCTCCCAGGGCTCAGCTAACTATGGCTACACCTTC
CDR3: CASSSQGSANYGYTF
D: NA
J: TRBJ1-2
length: 15
V: TRBV5-8
size: few

DNA: TGTGCCAGCTCACCACCGATGGGGTTGGACATTCAGTACTTC
CDR3: CASSPPMGLDIQYF
D: NA
J: TRBJ2-4
length: 14
V: TRBV18
size: many

DNA: TGTGCCAGCAGTTACTCCTCCGGGGAAGGGACACGCTACGAGCAGTACTTC
CDR3: CASSYSSGEGTRYEQYF
D: NA
J: TRBJ2-7
length: 17
V: TRBV6-2/TRBV6-3
size: NA

DNA: TGCGCCAGCAGCTGGGTCCGGGGACAGGGGTACGAGCAGTACTTC
CDR3: CASSWVRGQGYEQYF
D: TRBD1
J: TRBJ2-7
length: 15
V: TRBV5-1
size: many

DNA: TGTGCCAGCAGTGAATCAATCGGGGGTGACACTGAAGCTTTCTTT
CDR3: CASSESIGGDTEAFF
D: NA
J: TRBJ1-1
length: 15
V: TRBV25-1
size: many

DNA: TGCAGCGTTGAAGGAAACCCGAGCTCCTACGAGCAGTACTTC
CDR3: CSVEGNPSSYEQYF
D: NA
J: TRBJ2-7
length: 14
V: TRBV29-1
size: many

DNA: TGCAGTGCTAGAGAGACAGGGGGGAACATTCAGTACTTC
CDR3: CSARETGGNIQYF
D: TRBD1
J: TRBJ2-4
length: 13
V: TRBV20-1
size: many

DNA: TGTGCCAGCAGTTACTCTAGGAGTTACTCCTACGAGCAGTACTTC
CDR3: CASSYSRSYSYEQYF
D: NA
J: TRBJ2-7
length: 15
V: TRBV6-5
size: many

DNA: TGTGCCAGCAGCTTGGACGGGGGGGGCGTTAGCAATCAGCCCCAGCATTTT
CDR3: CASSLDGGGVSNQPQHF
D: NA
J: TRBJ1-5
length: 17
V: TRBV7-2
size: NA

DNA: TGTGCCAGCAGTACAGCCTGGGACATGAACACTGAAGCTTTCTTT
CDR3: CASSTAWDMNTEAFF
D: NA
J: TRBJ1-1
length: 15
V: TRBV6-5
size: many

DNA: TGCGCCAGCAGCCAAGATCTGAGCAGTTACGAGCAGTACTTC
CDR3: CASSQDLSSYEQYF
D: NA
J: TRBJ2-7
length: 14
V: TRBV4-3
size: many

DNA: TGCAGCGTTGAAAGCCGGGACAGGCTCTATAACTATGGCTACACCTTC
CDR3: CSVESRDRLYNYGYTF
D: TRBD1
J: TRBJ1-2
length: 16
V: TRBV29-1
size: many

DNA: TGTGCCAGCAGCTTAGCCCCTGGACTAGTTTATACGCAGTATTTT
CDR3: CASSLAPGLVYTQYF
D: TRBD2
J: TRBJ2-3
length: 15
V: TRBV7-2
size: many

DNA: TGTGCCAGCTCACCAACTAGCGGGAAAGAGACCCAGTACTTC
CDR3: CASSPTSGKETQYF
D: TRBD2
J: TRBJ2-5
length: 14
V: TRBV18
size: many

DNA: TGTGCCAGCAGCAAGCCAGACTACGAGCAGTACTTC
CDR3: CASSKPDYEQYF
D: NA
J: TRBJ2-7
length: 12
V: TRBV21-1
size: many

DNA: TGTGCCAGCAGAAGACTAGGGACGGGCCCTCACGAGCAGTACTTC
CDR3: CASRRLGTGPHEQYF
D: NA
J: TRBJ2-7
length: 15
V: TRBV3-1
size: many

DNA: TGTGCCACCAGCAGGGACAGGGGGGAAGAGACCCAGTACTTC
CDR3: CATSRDRGEETQYF
D: TRBD1
J: TRBJ2-5
length: 14
V: TRBV15
size: NA

DNA: TGCAGCAAACACAGGTTCTCAACCTACGAGCAGTACTTC
CDR3: CSKHRFSTYEQYF
D: NA
J: TRBJ2-7
length: 13
V: TRBV29-1
size: many

DNA: TGTGCCAGCAACCGACCCCCTAGCGGGGGGATCACAGATACGCAGTATTTT
CDR3: CASNRPPSGGITDTQYF
D: TRBD2
J: TRBJ2-3
length: 17
V: TRBV9
size: many

DNA: TGTGCCACCAGCAGAGACGGCCTAGCAAGACACGAGCAGTACTTC
CDR3: CATSRDGLARHEQYF
D: NA
J: TRBJ2-7
length: 15
V: TRBV15
size: many

DNA: TGCAGTGCTGGACCGGGGGGGAGCACGGCCGGGGAGCTGTTTTTT
CDR3: CSAGPGGSTAGELFF
D: TRBD2
J: TRBJ2-2
length: 15
V: TRBV20-1
size: many

DNA: TGTGCCAGCAGCTTAGAGACTCTACCCACAGATACGCAGTATTTT
CDR3: CASSLETLPTDTQYF
D: NA
J: TRBJ2-3
length: 15
V: TRBV7-9
size: many

DNA: TGTGCCAGCAGCTTATGGGAGGCCTACGAGCAGTACTTC
CDR3: CASSLWEAYEQYF
D: NA
J: TRBJ2-7
length: 13
V: TRBV11-2
size: many

DNA: TGTGCCAGCAGTTACTCGAGAAACCCTACACTATCCTGGACCTACGAGCAGTACTTC
CDR3: CASSYSRNPTLSWTYEQYF
D: NA
J: TRBJ2-7
length: 19
V: TRBV6-2/TRBV6-3
size: many

DNA: TGTGCCAGCAGTTTAGTCCTAGTTTCCTACGAGCAGTACTTC
CDR3: CASSLVLVSYEQYF
D: NA
J: TRBJ2-7
length: 14
V: TRBV12-3/TRBV12-4
size: many

DNA: TGCAGCGTTGGTCAGGGGGTTGACTATGGCTACACCTTC
CDR3: CSVGQGVDYGYTF
D: TRBD1
J: TRBJ1-2
length: 13
V: TRBV29-1
size: NA